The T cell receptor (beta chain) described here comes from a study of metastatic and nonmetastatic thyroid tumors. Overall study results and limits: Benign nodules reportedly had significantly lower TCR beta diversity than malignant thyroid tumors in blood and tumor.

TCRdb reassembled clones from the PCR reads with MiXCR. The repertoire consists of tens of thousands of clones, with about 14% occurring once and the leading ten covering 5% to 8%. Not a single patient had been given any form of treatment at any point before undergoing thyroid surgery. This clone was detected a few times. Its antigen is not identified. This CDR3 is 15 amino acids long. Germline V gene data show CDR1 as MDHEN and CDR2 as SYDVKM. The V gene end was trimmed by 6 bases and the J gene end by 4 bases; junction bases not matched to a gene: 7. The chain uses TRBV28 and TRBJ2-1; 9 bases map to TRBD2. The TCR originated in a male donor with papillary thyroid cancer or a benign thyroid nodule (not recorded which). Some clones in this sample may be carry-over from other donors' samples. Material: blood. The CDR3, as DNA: TGTGCCAGCAGCATAATAGCGGGAGAGTACAATGAGCAGTTCTTC. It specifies CASSIIAGEYNEQFF.